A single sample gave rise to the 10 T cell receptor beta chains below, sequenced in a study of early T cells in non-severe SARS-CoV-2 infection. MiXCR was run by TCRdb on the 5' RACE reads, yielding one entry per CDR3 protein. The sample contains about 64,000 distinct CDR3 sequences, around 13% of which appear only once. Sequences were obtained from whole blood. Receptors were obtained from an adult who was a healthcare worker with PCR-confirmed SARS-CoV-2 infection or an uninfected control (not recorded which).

The CDR3 DNA sequence: TGCGCCAGCAGCCAAGGCGGAGAAGAGCAGTTCTTC. Translated, it gives CASSQGGEEQFF. This chain links TRBV4-3 with TRBJ2-1; D is ambiguous. The germline V gene has CDR1 LGHNA and CDR2 YSLEER. V was clipped by 1 base and J by 10 bases, with 8 bases between them. The CDR3 contains 12 residues.

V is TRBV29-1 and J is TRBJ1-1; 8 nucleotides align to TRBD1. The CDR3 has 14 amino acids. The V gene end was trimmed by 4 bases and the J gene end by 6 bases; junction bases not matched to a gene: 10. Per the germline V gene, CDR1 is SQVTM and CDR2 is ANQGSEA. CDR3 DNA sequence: TGCAGCGTTGGGGATATTGGGACAGGATCTGAAGCTTTCTTT. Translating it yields CSVGDIGTGSEAFF.

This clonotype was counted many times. This CDR3 is CSVEDPATSSYEQYF. In nucleotides, the CDR3 is TGCAGCGTTGAAGATCCCGCCACAAGCTCCTACGAGCAGTACTTC. V and J are TRBV29-1 and TRBJ2-7; D gene ambiguous. CDR1 and CDR2 from the germline V gene are SQVTM and ANQGSEA. Trimming removed 0 bases from V and 0 bases from J, with 12 bases in between. There are 15 residues in the CDR3.

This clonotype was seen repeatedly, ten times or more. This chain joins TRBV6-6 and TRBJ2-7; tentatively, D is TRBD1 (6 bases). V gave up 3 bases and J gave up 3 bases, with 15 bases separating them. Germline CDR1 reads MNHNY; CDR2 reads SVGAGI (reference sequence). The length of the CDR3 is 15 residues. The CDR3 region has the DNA TGTGCCAGCAGTTATAAAGGGGGATCGGGCTACGAGCAGTACTTC. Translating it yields CASSYKGGSGYEQYF.

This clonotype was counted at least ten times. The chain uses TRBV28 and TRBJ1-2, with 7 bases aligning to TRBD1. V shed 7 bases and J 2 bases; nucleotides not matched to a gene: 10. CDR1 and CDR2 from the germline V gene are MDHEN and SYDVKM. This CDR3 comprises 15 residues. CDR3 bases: TGTGCCAGCACCAACTACAGGGGACTCAACTATGGCTACACCTTC. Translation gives CASTNYRGLNYGYTF.

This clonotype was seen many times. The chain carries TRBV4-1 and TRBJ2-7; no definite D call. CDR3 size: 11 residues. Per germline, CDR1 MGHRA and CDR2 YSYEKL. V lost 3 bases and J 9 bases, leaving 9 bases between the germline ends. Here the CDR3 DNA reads TGCGCCAGCAGCCATAAAAGGTTGCAGTACTTC. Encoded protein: CASSHKRLQYF.

CDR3 amino acids: CASSLTPRGSLSGANVLTF. In DNA form, the CDR3 reads TGTGCCAGCAGCTTAACCCCCCGGGGAAGTTTGAGCGGGGCCAACGTCCTGACTTTC. V gene TRBV7-9 combines with J gene TRBJ2-6; D is possibly TRBD2 (5 bases). This CDR3 comprises 19 residues. With 2 bases removed from V and 4 bases from J, the gap between germline ends came to 21 bases. Germline loops: CDR1 SEHNR, CDR2 FQNEAQ (reference sequence).

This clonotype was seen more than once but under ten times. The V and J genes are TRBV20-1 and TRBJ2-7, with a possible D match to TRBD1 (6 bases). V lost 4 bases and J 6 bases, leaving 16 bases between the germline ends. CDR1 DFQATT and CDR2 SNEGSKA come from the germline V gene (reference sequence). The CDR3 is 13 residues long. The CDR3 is CSAIETGWGEQYF. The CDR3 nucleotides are TGCAGTGCTATAGAGACAGGCTGGGGCGAGCAGTACTTC.

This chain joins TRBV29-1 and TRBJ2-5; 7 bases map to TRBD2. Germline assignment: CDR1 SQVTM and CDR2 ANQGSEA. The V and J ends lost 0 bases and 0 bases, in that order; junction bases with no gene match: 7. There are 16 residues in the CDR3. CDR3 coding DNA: TGCAGCGTTGAAGATCCCGAGGGAGGGGACCAAGAGACCCAGTACTTC. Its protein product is CSVEDPEGGDQETQYF. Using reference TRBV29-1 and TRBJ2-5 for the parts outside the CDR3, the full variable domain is SAVISQKPSRDICQRGTSLTIQCQVDSQVTMMFWYRQQPGQSLTLIATANQGSEATYESGFVIDKFPISRPNLTFSTLTVSNMSPEDSSIYLCSVEDPEGGDQETQYFGPGTRLLVL.

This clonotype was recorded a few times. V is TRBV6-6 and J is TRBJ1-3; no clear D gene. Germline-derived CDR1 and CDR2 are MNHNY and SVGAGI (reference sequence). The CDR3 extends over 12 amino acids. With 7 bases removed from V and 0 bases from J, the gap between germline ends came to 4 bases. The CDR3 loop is CASNPSGNTIYF. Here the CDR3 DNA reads TGTGCCAGCAATCCCTCTGGAAACACCATATATTTT.